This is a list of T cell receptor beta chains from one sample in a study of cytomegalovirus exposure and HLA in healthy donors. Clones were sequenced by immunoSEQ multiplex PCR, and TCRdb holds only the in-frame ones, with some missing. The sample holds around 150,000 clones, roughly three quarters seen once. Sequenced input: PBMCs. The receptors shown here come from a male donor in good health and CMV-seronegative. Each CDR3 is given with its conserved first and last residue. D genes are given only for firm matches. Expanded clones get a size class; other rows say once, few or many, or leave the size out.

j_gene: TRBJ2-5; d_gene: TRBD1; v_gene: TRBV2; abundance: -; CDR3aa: CASSERTGGLKTQYF; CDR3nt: TGTGCCAGCAGTGAAAGGACAGGGGGTTTGAAGACCCAGTACTTC
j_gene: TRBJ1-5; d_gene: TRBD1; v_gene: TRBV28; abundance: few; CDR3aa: CASSLMAGGYSNQPQHF; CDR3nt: TGTGCCAGCAGTTTAATGGCAGGGGGGTATAGCAATCAGCCCCAGCATTTT
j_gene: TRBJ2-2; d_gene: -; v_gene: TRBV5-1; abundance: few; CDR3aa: CASSQQVTGELFF; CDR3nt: TGCGCCAGCAGTCAACAGGTCACCGGGGAGCTGTTTTTT
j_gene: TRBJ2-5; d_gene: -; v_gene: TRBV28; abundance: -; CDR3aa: CASMTHSLSETQYF; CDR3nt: TGTGCCAGCATGACACACAGCCTGTCGGAGACCCAGTACTTC
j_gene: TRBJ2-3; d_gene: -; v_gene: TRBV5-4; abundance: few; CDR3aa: CASSVATDTQYF; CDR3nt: TGTGCCAGCAGCGTTGCGACAGATACGCAGTATTTT
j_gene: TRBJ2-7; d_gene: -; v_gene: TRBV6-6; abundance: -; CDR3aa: CASSYSQGNEQYF; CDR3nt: TGTGCCAGCAGTTACTCACAGGGTAACGAGCAGTACTTC
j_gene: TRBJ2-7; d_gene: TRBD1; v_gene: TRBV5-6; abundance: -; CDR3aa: CASSWGTGTGYYEQYF; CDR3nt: TGTGCCAGCAGCTGGGGGACCGGGACAGGGTACTACGAGCAGTACTTC
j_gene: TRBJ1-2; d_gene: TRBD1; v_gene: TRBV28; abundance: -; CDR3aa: CASSYRTGPSGYTF; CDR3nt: TGTGCCAGCAGTTACCGGACAGGGCCCTCTGGCTACACCTTC
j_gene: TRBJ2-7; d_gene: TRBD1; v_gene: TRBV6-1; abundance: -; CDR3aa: CASSKGQGAYEQYF; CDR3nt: TGTGCCAGCAGTAAGGGACAGGGGGCCTACGAGCAGTACTTC
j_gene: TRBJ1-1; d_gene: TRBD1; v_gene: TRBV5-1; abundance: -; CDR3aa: CASSLQGALGTEAFF; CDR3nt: TGCGCCAGCAGCTTGCAGGGGGCCTTGGGTACTGAAGCTTTCTTT
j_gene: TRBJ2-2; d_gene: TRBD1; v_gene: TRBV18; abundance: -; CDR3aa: CASSPNDRGNTGELFF; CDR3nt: TGTGCCAGCTCACCTAACGACAGGGGGAACACCGGGGAGCTGTTTTTT
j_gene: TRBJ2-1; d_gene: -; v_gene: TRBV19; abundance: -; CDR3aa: CASSINSNNEQFF; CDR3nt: TGTGCCAGTAGTATAAACAGTAACAATGAGCAGTTCTTC
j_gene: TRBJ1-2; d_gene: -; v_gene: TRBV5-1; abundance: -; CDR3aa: CASSWGTNINYGYTF; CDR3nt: TGCGCCAGCAGCTGGGGGACAAACATTAACTATGGCTACACCTTC
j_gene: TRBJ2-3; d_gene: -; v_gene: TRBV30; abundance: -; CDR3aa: CAWRPGGVAGTQYF; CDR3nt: TGTGCCTGGAGGCCGGGCGGGGTAGCAGGTACGCAGTATTTT
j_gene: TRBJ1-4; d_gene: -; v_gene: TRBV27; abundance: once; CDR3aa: CASSLFREFGGKLFF; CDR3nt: TGTGCCAGCAGCCTGTTCAGGGAATTCGGGGGAAAACTGTTTTTT
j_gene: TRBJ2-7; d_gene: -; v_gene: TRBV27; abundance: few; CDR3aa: CASTVHPRYEQYF; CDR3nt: TGTGCCAGCACCGTCCACCCCCGGTACGAGCAGTACTTC
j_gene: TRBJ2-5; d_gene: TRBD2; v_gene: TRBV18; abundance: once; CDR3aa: CASSPRTSGRAGQETQYF; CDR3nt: TGTGCCAGCTCCCCTAGGACTAGCGGGAGGGCCGGCCAAGAGACCCAGTACTTC
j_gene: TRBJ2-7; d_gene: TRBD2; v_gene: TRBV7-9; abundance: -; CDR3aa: CASSLGHTSGGSYEQYF; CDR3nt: TGTGCCAGCAGCCTTGGCCATACTAGCGGCGGCTCCTACGAGCAGTACTTC
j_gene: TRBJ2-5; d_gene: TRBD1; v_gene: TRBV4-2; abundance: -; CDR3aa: CASSQGQGTQETQYF; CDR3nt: TGTGCCAGCAGCCAGGGACAGGGGACCCAAGAGACCCAGTACTTC